A selection of T cell receptor beta chains follows, all from one sample in a study of blood T cell repertoires in COVID-19. TCRdb's table, derived via immunoSEQ multiplex PCR, lists solely in-frame clones and lacks some. This sample carries some 260,000 clones, about 91% of them seen once, and the ten largest clones take around 6.3%. The sequenced material came from peripheral blood. These receptors were obtained from a woman aged 25 to 39 with COVID-19, enrolled during active disease. CDR3s include the opening cysteine and the closing phenylalanine or tryptophan. A D gene is named only where the DNA matches it firmly. Size is omitted from some rows. Given values are once, few, many or a class for expanded clones.

cdr3_length j_call clone_size v_call d_call cdr3_nt cdr3_aa
19 TRBJ2-1 - TRBV2 - TGTGCCAGCCGTACCATGCCCGGTGGGGGCCTTAGCTCCTACAATGAGCAGTTCTTC CASRTMPGGGLSSYNEQFF
12 TRBJ2-5 - TRBV19 - TGTGCCAGTAGTATAACTGTCGGGACCCAGTACTTC CASSITVGTQYF
13 TRBJ2-5 - TRBV2 - TGTGCCAGCAGTGACCCAGGGAGGGAGACCCAGTACTTC CASSDPGRETQYF
11 TRBJ2-5 once TRBV7-8 - TGTGCCAGCAGCTTAGGGGAGACGGAGCACTTC CASSLGETEHF
15 TRBJ2-5 - TRBV4-2 - TGTGCCAGCAGCCACCAAGAAAGCTCTCGAGAGACCCAGTACTTC CASSHQESSRETQYF
15 TRBJ1-2 - TRBV5-4 - TGTGCCAGCAGCTTGGGGCTACTCGCGGGCTATGGCTACACCTTC CASSLGLLAGYGYTF
18 TRBJ2-3 - TRBV28 - TGTGCCAGCAGTCCGCCGTATTTGACGGGGGTTGGTACAGATACGCAGTATTTT CASSPPYLTGVGTDTQYF
13 TRBJ1-1 - TRBV27 - TGTGCCAGCAGTTTAGTCGGGGACACTGAAGCTTTCTTT CASSLVGDTEAFF
14 TRBJ1-2 - TRBV14 TRBD1 TGTGCCAGCAGCCCAGGACAGGGGGCCTATGGCTACACCTTC CASSPGQGAYGYTF
15 TRBJ2-2 - TRBV19 TRBD2 TGTGCCAGTGAAGTAGCGGGAGGGTACACCGGGGAGCTGTTTTTT CASEVAGGYTGELFF
16 TRBJ2-1 - TRBV6-6 TRBD2 TGTGCCAGCCGTGCTAGCGGGGGGAGCTCCTACAATGAGCAGTTCTTC CASRASGGSSYNEQFF
17 TRBJ2-2 - TRBV4-2 - TGTGCCAGCAGCCAATTTTACGGAGGGGCCGACACCGGGGAGCTGTTTTTT CASSQFYGGADTGELFF
16 TRBJ2-5 - TRBV18 TRBD2 TGTGCCAGCTCCAGACTAGCGGGAGTTGTTGGGCCGTCCCAGTACTTC CASSRLAGVVGPSQYF
17 TRBJ1-2 - TRBV5-5 - TGTGCCAGCAGCTTGGTCCTGCTTGCCAGTCCGAACTATGGCTACACCTTC CASSLVLLASPNYGYTF
16 TRBJ2-1 - TRBV9 TRBD1 TGTGCCAGCAGCGTATACCCAGGGACAGGGTTCGATGAGCAGTTCTTC CASSVYPGTGFDEQFF
14 TRBJ2-5 - TRBV18 - TGTGCCAGCTCACCAAACGGGGGGCCGGAGACCCAGTACTTC CASSPNGGPETQYF
16 TRBJ2-1 - TRBV5-6 TRBD1 TGTGCCAGCAGCTTAGGCTGGGACAGGATCCCTAATGAGCAGTTCTTC CASSLGWDRIPNEQFF
14 TRBJ2-7 - TRBV4-2 - TGTGCCAGCAGCCAAGATTGGAGCTCCTACGAGCAGTACTTC CASSQDWSSYEQYF
13 TRBJ1-2 - TRBV12-3/TRBV12-4 - TGTGCCAGCAGAAGGAGGAATTCCTATGGCTACACCTTC CASRRRNSYGYTF
12 TRBJ1-3 once TRBV4-3 - TGCGCCAGCAGCCAAGTGCAGGACACCATATATTTT CASSQVQDTIYF
16 TRBJ2-1 - TRBV5-1 TRBD1 TGCGCCAGCAGCTCGGACGGGACAGGGGTTTATGATGAGCAGTTCTTC CASSSDGTGVYDEQFF
15 TRBJ2-1 - TRBV7-9 TRBD2 TGTGCCAGCAACCCAGGACTAGCGCAGAACAATGAGCAGTTCTTC CASNPGLAQNNEQFF
15 TRBJ2-1 - TRBV4-1 TRBD1 TGCGCCAGCAGCCAAGACTGGACAGGGGGAAGAGAGCAGTTCTTC CASSQDWTGGREQFF
14 TRBJ2-7 - TRBV5-1 - TGCGCCAGCAGCTTGTTAAGTGACAGCTACGAGCAGTACTTC CASSLLSDSYEQYF
13 TRBJ2-1 - TRBV5-4 TRBD1 TGTGCCAGCAGTGCCCAGGGGGTAAATGAGCAGTTCTTC CASSAQGVNEQFF
16 TRBJ2-2 - TRBV2 TRBD1 TGTGCCAGCAGGATCAGGGGGCGCGGGAACACCGGGGAGCTGTTTTTT CASRIRGRGNTGELFF
15 TRBJ2-3 - TRBV6-4 TRBD1 TGTGCCAGCAGCCAAGACAGGGGGGTCACAGATACGCAGTATTTT CASSQDRGVTDTQYF
14 TRBJ2-1 - TRBV27 TRBD2 TGTGCCAGCAGGGCGGGGGGAGCGTACAATGAGCAGTTCTTC CASRAGGAYNEQFF
14 TRBJ1-2 - TRBV9 - TGTGCCAGCAGCGTAGACGGCAGGGTGGATGGCTACACCTTC CASSVDGRVDGYTF
15 TRBJ2-2 - TRBV19 TRBD1 TGTGCCAGTACTCCCGGGACAGGGTCAACCGGGGAGCTGTTTTTT CASTPGTGSTGELFF
11 TRBJ2-2 - TRBV10-2 - TGCGCCAGCCGAGCCACCGGGGAGCTGTTTTTT CASRATGELFF
14 TRBJ2-5 - TRBV11-3 - TGTGCCAGCAGTCCGACAGGTCCACAAGAGACCCAGTACTTC CASSPTGPQETQYF
13 TRBJ1-1 once TRBV5-1 - TGCGCCAGCAGCTTGTTTCAAAACACTGAAGCTTTCTTT CASSLFQNTEAFF
11 TRBJ1-1 - TRBV5-1 - TGCGCCAGCAGGAGGGACACTGAAGCTTTCTTT CASRRDTEAFF
14 TRBJ2-2 - TRBV2 - TGTGCCAGTGCAGGGAATCGGAACACCGGGGAGCTGTTTTTT CASAGNRNTGELFF